The source of this TCR beta chain is a study of CD8 T cells in ankylosing spondylitis. Study results and limitations: Both synovial fluid and blood in reactive arthritis had previously been reported to carry some motif variants. For ankylosing spondylitis blood, a TCR beta motif of eight or nine highly homologous variants appeared characteristic.

This clonotype was seen at least ten times. Its specificity is not known. TCRdb reanalysed the 5' RACE reads using MiXCR and keeps one entry per CDR3 protein. The sample yields about 500,000 distinct CDR3 sequences, roughly an eighth seen once. Sequencing was performed on blood, either unsorted or a sorted T cell fraction (not recorded which). The origin of this receptor is a male donor with ankylosing spondylitis.

The CDR3 bases are TGCAGTGCTAGAGGGCGGGCAGGGGACAATGAGCAGTTCTTC. Its translation is CSARGRAGDNEQFF. The chain is built from TRBV20-1 and TRBJ2-1; TRBD1 might be the D (6 bases). V was clipped by 1 base and J by 5 bases, with 12 bases between them. Germline CDR1 reads DFQATT; CDR2 reads SNEGSKA (reference sequence). This CDR3 is 14 amino acids long.